Shown below are 17 T cell receptor beta chains from a single sample sequenced in a study of cytotoxic CD8 clonotypes in ibrutinib-treated CLL. Here immunoSEQ multiplex PCR was the method, and the copy in TCRdb shows in-frame clones only, minus some. The sample yields about 6,700 clones, less than 75% seen once. Here the sequenced sample was PBMCs, taken before ibrutinib treatment. The receptors were sampled from a human donor with chronic lymphocytic leukemia.

This chain connects TRBV13 to TRBJ1-3; no reliable D call. The CDR3 sequence is 18 residues long. V lost 1 base and J 3 bases, leaving 19 bases between the germline ends. Germline V gives CDR1 PRHDT, CDR2 FYEKMQ (reference sequence). CDR3 in DNA: TGTGCCAGCAGCTTAGCGCTATGGGCCCCACCGGATGGAAACACCATATATTTT. Its translation is CASSLALWAPPDGNTIYF.

This clone was counted once. The chain has TRBV15 and TRBJ2-2; the match to TRBD1 covers 9 bases. The V gene's germline CDR1 is LNHNV and CDR2 YYDKDF (reference sequence). V shed 7 bases and J 7 bases; nucleotides not matched to a gene: 13. The CDR3 runs to 16 residues. The CDR3 nucleotides are TGTGCCACCACCCCCTCCACCGGGACAGGGATCGGGGAGCTGTTTTTT. Protein sequence: CATTPSTGTGIGELFF.

The rearrangement uses TRBV5-4 and TRBJ2-2, with D possibly matching TRBD2 (6 bases). The germline V gene has CDR1 SGHNT and CDR2 YYREEE (reference sequence). Trimming left V 0 bases short and J 6 bases short, with 21 bases between. CDR3 size: 18 residues. The CDR3 DNA reads TGTGCCAGCAGCTTGGCCTGGGGTGGATTTCAGCGGGCCGGGGAGCTGTTTTTT. Translated: CASSLAWGGFQRAGELFF.

J is TRBJ2-5 and V is TRBV6-5; D is uncertain. Germline lookup yields CDR1 MNHEY and CDR2 SVGAGI. Trimming stripped 7 bases from V and 4 bases from J, with 13 bases between. The CDR3 covers 13 residues. The CDR3 nucleotides are TGTGCCAGCAACCGTCCAACGGGAGAGACCCAGTACTTC. Translated, it gives CASNRPTGETQYF.

The CDR3 reads CASSPFHRGNEQFF. As DNA, the CDR3 is TGTGCCAGCAGCCCCTTCCACCGGGGCAATGAGCAGTTCTTC. This rearrangement joins TRBV7-3 to TRBJ2-1, with D maybe TRBD2 (5 bases). Germline lookup yields CDR1 SGHTA and CDR2 FQGTGA. V was cut by 5 bases and J by 6 bases, with 14 bases left in between. There are 14 residues in the CDR3.

The chain recombines TRBV6-5 with TRBJ1-6; D perhaps matches TRBD1 (6 bases). Germline V gene sequence: CDR1 MNHEY, CDR2 SVGAGI. The CDR3 extends over 16 amino acids. The V gene lost 4 bases and the J gene lost 6 bases, with 16 bases spanning the gap. CDR3 amino acids: CASSFPRSDSNSPLHF. The DNA for the CDR3 is TGTGCCAGCAGTTTCCCGAGGTCGGACAGTAATTCACCCCTCCACTTT.

The V and J genes are TRBV6-6 and TRBJ1-5, with 8 nucleotides matching TRBD1. The CDR3 runs 15 residues. V shed 8 bases, J shed 1 base, and the junction held 7 bases outside the gene matches. Germline V CDR1 and CDR2: MNHNY, SVGAGI (reference sequence). The CDR3 is CASLPTGGSNQPQHF. The CDR3 DNA follows: TGTGCCAGCTTACCTACAGGGGGAAGCAATCAGCCCCAGCATTTT.

In this sample, this clone turned up a few times. The V and J genes are TRBV11-2 and TRBJ2-4; no clear D gene. Looked up from germline, CDR1 is SGHAT and CDR2 is FQNNGV. Trimming removed 0 bases at V and 0 bases at J, with 9 bases between. CDR3 length equals 16 residues. The CDR3 coding sequence is TGTGCCAGCAGCTTAGACAGACAAGTAGCCAAAAACATTCAGTACTTC. Translated, it gives CASSLDRQVAKNIQYF.

This clone was detected a few times. The chain links TRBV15 to TRBJ2-3, with D uncertain. Trimming took off 0 bases at V and 2 bases at J, with 6 bases between the two ends. Germline V gene sequence: CDR1 LNHNV, CDR2 YYDKDF (reference sequence). This CDR3 is built from 14 residues. The CDR3 protein is CATSRDTNTDTQYF. The CDR3 coding sequence is TGTGCCACCAGCAGAGATACGAACACAGATACGCAGTATTTT.

The chain joins TRBV9 to TRBJ2-3; D gene uncertain. There are 17 residues in the CDR3. V lost 4 bases and J lost 2, with 20 bases in between. CDR1 and CDR2 from the germline V gene are SGDLS and YYNGEE. Here the CDR3 DNA reads TGTGCCAGCAGCAGTATCTCGTTGAGCTGGGACACAGATACGCAGTATTTT. Translated, it gives CASSSISLSWDTDTQYF.

This sequence joins TRBV30 and TRBJ1-2; D call uncertain. This CDR3 is built from 11 residues. V was shortened by 1 base and J by 7 bases, with 7 bases between the two germline ends. Germline V gene data show CDR1 as GTSNPN and CDR2 as SVGIG (reference sequence). CDR3 amino acids: CAWSETPGYTF. CDR3 bases: TGTGCCTGGAGTGAGACCCCTGGCTACACCTTC. Full variable domain (remainder filled in from reference TRBV30 and TRBJ1-2): SQTIHQWPATLVQPVGSPLSLECTVEGTSNPNLYWYRQAAGRGLQLLFYSVGIGQISSEVPQNLSASRPQDRQFILSSKKLLLSDSGFYLCAWSETPGYTFGSGTRLTVV.

V usage is TRBV2 and J usage is TRBJ2-1; 10 bases are a match to TRBD2. The CDR3 has 15 amino acids. V lost 3 bases and J lost 3; bases outside the gene matches: 2. The germline CDR1 and CDR2 sequences are SNHLY and FYNNEI. As DNA, the CDR3 is TGTGCCAGCAGTGAGCGGACTAGCGGCTACAATGAGCAGTTCTTC. Translating it yields CASSERTSGYNEQFF. The whole variable domain, filled in from reference TRBV2 and TRBJ2-1, reads EPEVTQTPSHQVTQMGQEVILRCVPISNHLYFYWYRQILGQKVEFLVSFYNNEISEKSEIFDDQFSVERPDGSNFTLKIRSTKLEDSAMYFCASSERTSGYNEQFFGPGTRLTVL.

The rearrangement links TRBV13 to TRBJ2-1, with D perhaps matching TRBD1 (7 bases). The length of the CDR3 is 13 residues. Deletions cut 5 bases from V and 14 bases from J, with 19 bases between. Germline V CDR1 and CDR2: PRHDT, FYEKMQ (reference sequence). The CDR3, as DNA: TGTGCCAGCAGCCCAGCAGGGGGGAGGTTTAAGTTCTTC. Amino acids: CASSPAGGRFKFF. Supplemented by reference TRBV13 and TRBJ2-1, the full variable domain reads AAGVIQSPRHLIKEKRETATLKCYPIPRHDTVYWYQQGPGQDPQFLISFYEKMQSDKGSIPDRFSAQQFSDYHSELNMSSLELGDSALYFCASSPAGGRFKFFGPGTRLTVL.

The chain recombines TRBV29-1 with TRBJ1-5; D possibly corresponds to TRBD1 (5 bases). Germline CDR1 SQVTM, CDR2 ANQGSEA. V was clipped by 1 base and J by 6 bases, with 10 bases between them. This CDR3 has 13 residues. The CDR3 DNA reads as TGCAGCGTTGAAGCCGGGACGGGTCAGCCCCAGCATTTT. It translates to CSVEAGTGQPQHF. Using reference TRBV29-1 and TRBJ1-5 for the parts outside the CDR3, the full variable domain is SAVISQKPSRDICQRGTSLTIQCQVDSQVTMMFWYRQQPGQSLTLIATANQGSEATYESGFVIDKFPISRPNLTFSTLTVSNMSPEDSSIYLCSVEAGTGQPQHFGDGTRLSIL.

This clone was recorded a few times. The rearrangement links TRBV9 to TRBJ2-2; D is unresolved. The CDR3 spans 13 residues. Germline CDR1 is SGDLS and CDR2 is YYNGEE. V lost 0 bases, J lost 6 bases, and 6 bases lay in between. CDR3 sequence (DNA): TGTGCCAGCAGCGTAGTGGTCGCCGGGGAGCTGTTTTTT. This translates into CASSVVVAGELFF. Using reference TRBV9 and TRBJ2-2 for the parts outside the CDR3, the full variable domain is DSGVTQTPKHLITATGQRVTLRCSPRSGDLSVYWYQQSLDQGLQFLIQYYNGEERAKGNILERFSAQQFPDLHSELNLSSLELGDSALYFCASSVVVAGELFFGEGSRLTVL.

This rearrangement joins TRBV6-6 to TRBJ1-1; unclear D gene. Trimming removed 2 bases at V and 6 bases at J, with 4 bases between. Germline CDR1 MNHNY, CDR2 SVGAGI (reference sequence). The CDR3 is 11 amino acids. This CDR3 reads CASSYRSEAFF. DNA of the CDR3: TGTGCCAGCAGTTACAGGTCTGAAGCTTTCTTT.

J is TRBJ1-5 and V is TRBV28; D is possibly TRBD1 (5 bases). Germline V gene lookup returns CDR1 MDHEN and CDR2 SYDVKM. The CDR3 consists of 13 residues. V was trimmed by 6 bases and J by 6 bases, leaving 12 bases between them. The CDR3 region is CASRGQGIQPQHF. The DNA of the CDR3 is TGTGCCAGCAGAGGGCAGGGTATTCAGCCCCAGCATTTT.